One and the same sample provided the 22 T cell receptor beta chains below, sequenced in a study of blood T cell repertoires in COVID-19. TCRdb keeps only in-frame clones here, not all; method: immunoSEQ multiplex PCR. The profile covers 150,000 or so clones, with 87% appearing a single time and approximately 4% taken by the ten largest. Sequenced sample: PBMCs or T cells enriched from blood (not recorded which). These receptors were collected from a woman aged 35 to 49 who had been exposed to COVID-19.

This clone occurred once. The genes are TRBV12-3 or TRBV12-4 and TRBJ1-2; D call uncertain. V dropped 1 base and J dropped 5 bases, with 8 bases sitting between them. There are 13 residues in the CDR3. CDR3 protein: CASSLGEIYGYTF. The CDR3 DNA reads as TGTGCCAGCAGTTTAGGAGAGATATATGGCTACACCTTC.

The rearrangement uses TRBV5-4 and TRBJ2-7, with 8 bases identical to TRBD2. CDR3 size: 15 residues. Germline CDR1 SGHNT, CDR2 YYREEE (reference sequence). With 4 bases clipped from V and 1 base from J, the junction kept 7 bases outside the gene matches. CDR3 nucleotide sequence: TGTGCCAGCAGCATCGGGGGGGCCGTATCCTACGAGCAGTACTTC. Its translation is CASSIGGAVSYEQYF.

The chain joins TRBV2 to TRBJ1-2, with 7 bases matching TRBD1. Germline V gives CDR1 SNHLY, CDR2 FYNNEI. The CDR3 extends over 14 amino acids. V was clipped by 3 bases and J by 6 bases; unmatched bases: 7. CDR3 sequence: CASSDDRVFHGYTF. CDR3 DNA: TGTGCCAGCAGTGATGACAGGGTCTTCCATGGCTACACCTTC.

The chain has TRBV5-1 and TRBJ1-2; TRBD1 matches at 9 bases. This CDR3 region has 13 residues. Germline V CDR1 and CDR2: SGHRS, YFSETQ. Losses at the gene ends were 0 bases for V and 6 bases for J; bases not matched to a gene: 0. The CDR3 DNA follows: TGCGCCAGCAGCTTGGGGGACAGGGATGGCTACACCTTC. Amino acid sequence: CASSLGDRDGYTF.

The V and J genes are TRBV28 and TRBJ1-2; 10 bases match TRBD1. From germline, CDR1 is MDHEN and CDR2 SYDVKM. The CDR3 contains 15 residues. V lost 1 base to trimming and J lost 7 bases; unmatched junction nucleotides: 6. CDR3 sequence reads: CASSLYGTGVGGYTF. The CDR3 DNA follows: TGTGCCAGCAGTTTATACGGGACAGGGGTTGGTGGCTACACCTTC.

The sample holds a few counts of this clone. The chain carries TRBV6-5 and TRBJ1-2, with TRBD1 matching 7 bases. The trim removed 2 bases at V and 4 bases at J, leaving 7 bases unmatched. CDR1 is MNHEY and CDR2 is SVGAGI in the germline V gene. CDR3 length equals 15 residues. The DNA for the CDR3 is TGTGCCAGCAGTTACCAACAGGGGTCGGGCTATGGCTACACCTTC. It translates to CASSYQQGSGYGYTF.

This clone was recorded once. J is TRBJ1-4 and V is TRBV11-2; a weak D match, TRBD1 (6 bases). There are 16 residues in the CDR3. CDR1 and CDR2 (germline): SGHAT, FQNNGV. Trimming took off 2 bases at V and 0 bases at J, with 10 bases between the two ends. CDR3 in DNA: TGTGCCAGCAGCTTATGGGACACAGCAACTAATGAAAAACTGTTTTTT. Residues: CASSLWDTATNEKLFF. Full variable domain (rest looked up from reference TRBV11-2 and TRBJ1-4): EAGVAQSPRYKIIEKRQSVAFWCNPISGHATLYWYQQILGQGPKLLIQFQNNGVVDDSQLPKDRFSAERLKGVDSTLKIQPAKLEDSAVYLCASSLWDTATNEKLFFGSGTQLSVL.

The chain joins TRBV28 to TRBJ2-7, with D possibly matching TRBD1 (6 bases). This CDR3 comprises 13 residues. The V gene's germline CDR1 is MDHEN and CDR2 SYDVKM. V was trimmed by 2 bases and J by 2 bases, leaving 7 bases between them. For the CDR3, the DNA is TGTGCCAGCAGTTTAACAGGGACCTACGAGCAGTACTTC. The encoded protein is CASSLTGTYEQYF. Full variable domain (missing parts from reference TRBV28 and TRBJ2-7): DVKVTQSSRYLVKRTGEKVFLECVQDMDHENMFWYRQDPGLGLRLIYFSYDVKMKEKGDIPEGYSVSREKKERFSLILESASTNQTSMYLCASSLTGTYEQYFGPGTRLTVT.

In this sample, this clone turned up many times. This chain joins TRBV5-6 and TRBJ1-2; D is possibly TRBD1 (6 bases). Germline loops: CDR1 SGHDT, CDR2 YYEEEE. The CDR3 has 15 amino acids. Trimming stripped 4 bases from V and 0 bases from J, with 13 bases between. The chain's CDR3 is CASSLGAGANYGYTF. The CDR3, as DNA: TGTGCCAGCAGCCTGGGGGCCGGGGCTAACTATGGCTACACCTTC. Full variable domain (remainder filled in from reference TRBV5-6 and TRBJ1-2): DAGVTQSPTHLIKTRGQQVTLRCSPKSGHDTVSWYQQALGQGPQFIFQYYEEEERQRGNFPDRFSGHQFPNYSSELNVNALLLGDSALYLCASSLGAGANYGYTFGSGTRLTVV.

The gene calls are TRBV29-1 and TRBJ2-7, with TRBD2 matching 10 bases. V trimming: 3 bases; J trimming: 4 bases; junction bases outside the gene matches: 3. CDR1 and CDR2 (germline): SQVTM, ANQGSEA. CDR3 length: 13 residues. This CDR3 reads CSVEASGSYEQYF. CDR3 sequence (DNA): TGCAGCGTTGAGGCTAGCGGGAGTTACGAGCAGTACTTC.

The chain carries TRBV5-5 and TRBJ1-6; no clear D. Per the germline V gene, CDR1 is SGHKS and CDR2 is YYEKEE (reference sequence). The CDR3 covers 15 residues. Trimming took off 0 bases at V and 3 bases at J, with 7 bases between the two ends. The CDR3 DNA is TGTGCCAGCAGCTTGGAAGCAGGCTATAATTCACCCCTCCACTTT. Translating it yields CASSLEAGYNSPLHF.

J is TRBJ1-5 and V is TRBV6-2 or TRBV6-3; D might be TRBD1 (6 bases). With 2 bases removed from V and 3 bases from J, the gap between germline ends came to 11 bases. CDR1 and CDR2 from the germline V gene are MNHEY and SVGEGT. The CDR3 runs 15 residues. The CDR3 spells CASSYVNRDNQPQHF. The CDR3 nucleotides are TGTGCCAGCAGTTACGTCAACAGGGACAATCAGCCCCAGCATTTT.

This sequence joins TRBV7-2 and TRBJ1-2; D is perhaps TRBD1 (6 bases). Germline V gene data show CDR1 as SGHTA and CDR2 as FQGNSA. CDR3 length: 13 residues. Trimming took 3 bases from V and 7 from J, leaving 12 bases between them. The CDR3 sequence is CASSFGQSSGYTF. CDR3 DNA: TGTGCCAGCAGCTTTGGACAGAGCTCTGGCTACACCTTC.

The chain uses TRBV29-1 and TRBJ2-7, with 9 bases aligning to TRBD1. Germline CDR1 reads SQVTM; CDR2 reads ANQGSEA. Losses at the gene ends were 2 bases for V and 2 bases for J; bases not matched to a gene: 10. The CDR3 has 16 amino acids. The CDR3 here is CSVEPTGTGTAYEQYF. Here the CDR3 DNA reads TGCAGCGTTGAACCCACCGGGACAGGGACTGCCTACGAGCAGTACTTC.

CDR3 region: CASRADRRSEVVAFF. The DNA of the CDR3 is TGCGCCAGCAGGGCTGACAGGAGGAGCGAGGTGGTGGCTTTCTTT. The chain has TRBV4-1 and TRBJ1-1; maybe TRBD1 (6 bases). V lost 6 bases to trimming and J lost 11 bases, with 25 bases between them. CDR1 MGHRA and CDR2 YSYEKL come from the germline V gene. The CDR3 loop spans 15 amino acids.

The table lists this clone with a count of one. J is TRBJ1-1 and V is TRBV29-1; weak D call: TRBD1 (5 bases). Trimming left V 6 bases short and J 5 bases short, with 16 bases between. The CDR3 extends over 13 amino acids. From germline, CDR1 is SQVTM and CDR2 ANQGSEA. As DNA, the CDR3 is TGCAGCGTGTCTGCAGGGAGGGATACTGAAGCTTTCTTT. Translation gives CSVSAGRDTEAFF. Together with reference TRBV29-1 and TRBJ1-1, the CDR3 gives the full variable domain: SAVISQKPSRDICQRGTSLTIQCQVDSQVTMMFWYRQQPGQSLTLIATANQGSEATYESGFVIDKFPISRPNLTFSTLTVSNMSPEDSSIYLCSVSAGRDTEAFFGQGTRLTVV.

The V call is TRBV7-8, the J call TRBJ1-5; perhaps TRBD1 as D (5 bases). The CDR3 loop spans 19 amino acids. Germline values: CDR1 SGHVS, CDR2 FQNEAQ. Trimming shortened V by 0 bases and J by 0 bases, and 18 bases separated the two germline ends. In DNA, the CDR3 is TGTGCCAGCAGCTTAGCTAGGTTCATAGGCAGGGATAGCAATCAGCCCCAGCATTTT. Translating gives CASSLARFIGRDSNQPQHF.

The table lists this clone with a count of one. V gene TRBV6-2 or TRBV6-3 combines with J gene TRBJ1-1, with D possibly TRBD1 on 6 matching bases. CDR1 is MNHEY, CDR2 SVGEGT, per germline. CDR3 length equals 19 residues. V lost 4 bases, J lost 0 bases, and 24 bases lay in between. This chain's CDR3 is CASSFSWTETNLMNTEAFF. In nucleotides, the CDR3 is TGTGCCAGCAGTTTTTCCTGGACAGAGACTAACCTGATGAACACTGAAGCTTTCTTT.

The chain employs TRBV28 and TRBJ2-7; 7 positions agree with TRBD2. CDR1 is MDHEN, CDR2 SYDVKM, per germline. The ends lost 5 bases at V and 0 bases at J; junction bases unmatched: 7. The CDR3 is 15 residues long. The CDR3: CASSPRQRGSYEQYF. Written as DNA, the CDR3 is TGTGCCAGCAGTCCCCGCCAGCGGGGCTCCTACGAGCAGTACTTC.

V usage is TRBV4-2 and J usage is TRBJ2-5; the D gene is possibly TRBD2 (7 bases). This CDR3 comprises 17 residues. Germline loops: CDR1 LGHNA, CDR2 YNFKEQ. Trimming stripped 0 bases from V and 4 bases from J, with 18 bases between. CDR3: CASSQDGGGGRRETQYF. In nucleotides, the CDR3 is TGTGCCAGCAGCCAAGATGGCGGCGGGGGCCGAAGAGAGACCCAGTACTTC.

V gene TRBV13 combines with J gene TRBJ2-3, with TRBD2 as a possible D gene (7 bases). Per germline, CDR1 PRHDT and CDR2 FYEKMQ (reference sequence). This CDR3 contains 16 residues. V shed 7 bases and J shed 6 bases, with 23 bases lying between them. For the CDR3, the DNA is TGTGCCAGCACAAGGGGGGCGGGGGTGAACATGGATACGCAGTATTTT. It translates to CASTRGAGVNMDTQYF. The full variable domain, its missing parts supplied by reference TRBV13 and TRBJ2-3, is AAGVIQSPRHLIKEKRETATLKCYPIPRHDTVYWYQQGPGQDPQFLISFYEKMQSDKGSIPDRFSAQQFSDYHSELNMSSLELGDSALYFCASTRGAGVNMDTQYFGPGTRLTVL.

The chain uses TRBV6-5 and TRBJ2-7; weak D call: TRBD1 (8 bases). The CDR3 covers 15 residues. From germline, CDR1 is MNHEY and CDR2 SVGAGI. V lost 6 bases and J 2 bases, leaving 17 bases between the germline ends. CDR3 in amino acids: CASSRQGRGTYEQYF. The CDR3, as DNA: TGTGCCAGCAGCCGACAGGGGAGGGGAACCTACGAGCAGTACTTC.